The 6 T cell receptor delta chains below all came from one sample that was sequenced in a study of delta chain sequences of gamma delta T cells. TCRdb reapplied CATT to the 5' RACE reads. In the table there are roughly 2,400 delta-chain clones, 28% of which are singletons. The specimen sequenced was either unsorted cells or a sorted T cell fraction (not recorded which). The receptors were sampled from a human donor in good health.

Relative to its sample, this clone is medium-sized. The gene calls are TRDV2 and TRDJ2; 7 bases are shared with TRDD3. This CDR3 is built from 16 residues. V shed 0 bases and J 0 bases; nucleotides not matched to a gene: 3. CDR1 and CDR2 (germline): GEAIGNYY, EKD. CDR3 nucleotides: TGTGCCTGTGACACCTGGGGGAACGCTTTGACAGCACAACTCTTCTTT. It translates to CACDTWGNALTAQLFF.

Remarks on this clone: TCRdb pairs this DNA with a much larger clone's protein that differs at residue 4, likely a read error; the protein shown was translated from the DNA. This rearrangement joins TRDV2 to TRDJ1; TRDD3 matches at 11 bases. CDR1 is GEAIGNYY, CDR2 EKD, per germline. V dropped 4 bases and J dropped 6; count of bases not matched to a gene: 18. The CDR3 sequence is 18 residues long. CDR3 nucleotides: TGTGCCTGTGAAACCGTAAGTGGGGGATACGAGGGGACTTATAAACTCATCTTT. Residues: CACETVSGGYEGTYKLIF.

V usage is TRDV2 and J usage is TRDJ3; 11 bases align to TRDD3. This CDR3 is 19 amino acids long. Germline CDR1 reads GEAIGNYY; CDR2 reads EKD. Trimming took 3 bases from V and 3 from J; bases not matched to a gene: 9. The CDR3 DNA follows: TGTGCCTGTGACCCCCTTGGGGGATACGACAACTGGGACACCCGACAGATGTTTTTC. Protein sequence: CACDPLGGYDNWDTRQMFF.

This clone occurred once. This chain joins TRDV2 and TRDJ3; 11 positions match TRDD3. V lost 1 base to trimming and J lost 8 bases; unmatched junction nucleotides: 9. Germline V CDR1 and CDR2: GEAIGNYY, EKD. The CDR3 has 18 amino acids. This chain's CDR3 is CACDTLGDTRGYTRQMFF. The CDR3 DNA is TGTGCCTGTGACACGCTGGGGGATACCCGAGGGTACACCCGACAGATGTTTTTC.

Concerning this clone itself: A read error may account for a junction end that differs from germline. This sample also contains other DNA sequences that code for the same CDR3. CDR3 bases: TGTGCCTGTGACAAGCTGGGGGATCCCCAACTACCCTCCTGGGACACGCGACAGATGTTTTTC. Its translation: CACDKLGDPQLPSWDTRQMFF. The J gene is TRDJ3, the V gene TRDV2; the match to TRDD3 covers 9 bases. The germline V gene encodes CDR1 GEAIGNYY and CDR2 EKD. The CDR3 extends over 21 amino acids.

The table lists this clone with a count of one. This likely reflects a read error, since a far larger clone is one base away. The chain combines TRDV2 with TRDJ3; the match to TRDD3 covers 7 bases. The CDR3 has 26 amino acids. Per germline, CDR1 GEAIGNYY and CDR2 EKD. The ends lost 4 bases at V and 0 bases at J; junction bases unmatched: 32. The CDR3 reads CACETMYGVAGQEGYSNSWDTRQMFF. CDR3 coding DNA: TGTGCCTGTGAAACCATGTATGGGGTTGCTGGTCAGGAGGGATACAGCAACTCCTGGGACACCCGACAGATGTTTTTC.